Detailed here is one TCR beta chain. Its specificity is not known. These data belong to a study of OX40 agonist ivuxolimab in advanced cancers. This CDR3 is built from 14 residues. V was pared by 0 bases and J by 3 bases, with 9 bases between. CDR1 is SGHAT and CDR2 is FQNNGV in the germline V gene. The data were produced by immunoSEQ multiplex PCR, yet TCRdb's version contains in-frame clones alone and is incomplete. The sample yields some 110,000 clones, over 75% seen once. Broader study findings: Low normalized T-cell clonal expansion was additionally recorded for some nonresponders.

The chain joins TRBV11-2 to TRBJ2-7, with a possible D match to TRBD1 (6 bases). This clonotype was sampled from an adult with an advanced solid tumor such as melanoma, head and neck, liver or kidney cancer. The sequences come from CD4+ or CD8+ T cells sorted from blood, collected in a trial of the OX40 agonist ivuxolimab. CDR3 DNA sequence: TGTGCCAGCAGCTTAGATGGACAGATCTACGAGCAGTACTTC. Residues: CASSLDGQIYEQYF.